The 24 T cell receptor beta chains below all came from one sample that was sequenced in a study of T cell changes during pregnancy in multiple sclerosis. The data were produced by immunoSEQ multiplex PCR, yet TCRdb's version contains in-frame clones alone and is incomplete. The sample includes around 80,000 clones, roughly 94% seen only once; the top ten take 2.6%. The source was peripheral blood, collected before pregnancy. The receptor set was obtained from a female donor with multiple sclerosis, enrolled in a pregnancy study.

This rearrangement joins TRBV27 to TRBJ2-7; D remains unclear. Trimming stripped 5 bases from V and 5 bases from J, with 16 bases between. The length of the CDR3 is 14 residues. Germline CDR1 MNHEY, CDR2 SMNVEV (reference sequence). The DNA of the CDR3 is TGTGCCAGCAGTAAGCCCTCAGACACTCACGAGCAGTACTTC. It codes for CASSKPSDTHEQYF.

CDR3 coding DNA: TGTGCCAGCAATCAACAGGGGCCGACCTACGAGCAGTACTTC. Its protein product is CASNQQGPTYEQYF. The V call is TRBV28, the J call TRBJ2-7; 7 nucleotides align to TRBD1. Germline CDR1 and CDR2: MDHEN and SYDVKM. The CDR3 has 14 residues. Losses at the gene ends were 7 bases for V and 2 bases for J; bases not matched to a gene: 8.

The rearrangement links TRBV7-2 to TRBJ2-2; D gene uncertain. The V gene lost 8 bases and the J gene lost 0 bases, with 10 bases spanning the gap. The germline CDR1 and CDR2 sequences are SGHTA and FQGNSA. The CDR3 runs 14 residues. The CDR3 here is CASCPIANTGELFF. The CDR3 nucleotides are TGTGCCAGCTGTCCTATCGCGAACACCGGGGAGCTGTTTTTT.

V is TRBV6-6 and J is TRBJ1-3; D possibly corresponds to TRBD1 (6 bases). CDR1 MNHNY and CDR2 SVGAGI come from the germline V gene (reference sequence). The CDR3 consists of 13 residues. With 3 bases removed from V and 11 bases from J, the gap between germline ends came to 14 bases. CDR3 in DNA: TGTGCCAGCAGTTATTACGAGGGGGATCCCATATATTTT. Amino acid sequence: CASSYYEGDPIYF.

CDR3 residues: CASSRTTGNLNTQYF. In DNA form, the CDR3 reads TGTGCCAGCAGCCGTACGACAGGGAATTTGAATACGCAGTATTTT. The V gene is TRBV11-3, the J gene TRBJ2-3, with 7 bases aligning to TRBD1. In germline, CDR1 is SGHNT, CDR2 YENEEA. CDR3 length: 15 residues. V was clipped by 5 bases and J by 7 bases; unmatched bases: 12.

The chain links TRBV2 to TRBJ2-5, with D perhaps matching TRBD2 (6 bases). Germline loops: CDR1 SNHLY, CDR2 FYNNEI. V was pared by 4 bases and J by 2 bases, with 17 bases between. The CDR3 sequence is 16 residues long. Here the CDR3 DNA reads TGTGCCAGCAGTGGGGGCGGGAACCAAAGGCAAGAGACCCAGTACTTC. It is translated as CASSGGGNQRQETQYF.

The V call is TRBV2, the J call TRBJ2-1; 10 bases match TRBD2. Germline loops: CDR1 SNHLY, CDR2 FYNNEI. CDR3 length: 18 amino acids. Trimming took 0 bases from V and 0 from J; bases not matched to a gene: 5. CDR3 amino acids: CASSEANSGGSSYNEQFF. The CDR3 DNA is TGTGCCAGCAGTGAAGCGAATAGCGGGGGGAGCTCCTACAATGAGCAGTTCTTC.

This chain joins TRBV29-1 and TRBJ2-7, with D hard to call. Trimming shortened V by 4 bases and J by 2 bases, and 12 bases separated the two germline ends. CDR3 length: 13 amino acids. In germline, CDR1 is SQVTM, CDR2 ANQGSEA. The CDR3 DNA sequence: TGCAGCGTTGTGGCCTCGCCCGCCTACGAGCAGTACTTC. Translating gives CSVVASPAYEQYF.

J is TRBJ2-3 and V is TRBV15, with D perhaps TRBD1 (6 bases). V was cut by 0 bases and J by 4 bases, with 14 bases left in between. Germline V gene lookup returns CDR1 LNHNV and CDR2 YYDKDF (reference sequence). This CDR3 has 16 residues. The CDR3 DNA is TGTGCCACCAGCAGAGAAGGGGGAGTGGGCGCAGATACGCAGTATTTT. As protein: CATSREGGVGADTQYF.

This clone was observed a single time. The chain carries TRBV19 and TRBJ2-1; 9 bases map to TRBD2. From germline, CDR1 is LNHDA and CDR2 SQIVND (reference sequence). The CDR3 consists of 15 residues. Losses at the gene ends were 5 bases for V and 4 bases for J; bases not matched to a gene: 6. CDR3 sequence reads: CASSRAGGRYNEQFF. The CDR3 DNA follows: TGTGCCAGTAGTCGTGCGGGAGGGCGTTACAATGAGCAGTTCTTC. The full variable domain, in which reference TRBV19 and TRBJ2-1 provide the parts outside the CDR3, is DGGITQSPKYLFRKEGQNVTLSCEQNLNHDAMYWYRQDPGQGLRLIYYSQIVNDFQKGDIAEGYSVSREKKESFPLTVTSAQKNPTAFYLCASSRAGGRYNEQFFGPGTRLTVL.

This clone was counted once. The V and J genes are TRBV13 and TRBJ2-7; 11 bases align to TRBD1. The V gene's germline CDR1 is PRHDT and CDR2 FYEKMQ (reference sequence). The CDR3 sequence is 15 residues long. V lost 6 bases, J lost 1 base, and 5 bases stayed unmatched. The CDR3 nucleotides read TGTGCCAGCAGGTACGGGACAGGGGGTTCCTACGAGCAGTACTTC. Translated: CASRYGTGGSYEQYF.

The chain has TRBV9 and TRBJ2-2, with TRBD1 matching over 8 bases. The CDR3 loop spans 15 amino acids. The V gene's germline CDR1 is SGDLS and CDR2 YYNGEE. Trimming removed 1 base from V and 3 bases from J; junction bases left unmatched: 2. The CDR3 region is CASSVLTGDTGELFF. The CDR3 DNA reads TGTGCCAGCAGCGTACTGACAGGGGACACCGGGGAGCTGTTTTTT.

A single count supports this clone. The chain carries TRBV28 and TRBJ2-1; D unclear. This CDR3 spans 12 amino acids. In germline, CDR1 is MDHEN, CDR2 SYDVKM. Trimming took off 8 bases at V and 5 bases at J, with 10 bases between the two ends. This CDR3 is CASGSVDNEQFF. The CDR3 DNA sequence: TGTGCCAGCGGTTCGGTTGACAATGAGCAGTTCTTC.

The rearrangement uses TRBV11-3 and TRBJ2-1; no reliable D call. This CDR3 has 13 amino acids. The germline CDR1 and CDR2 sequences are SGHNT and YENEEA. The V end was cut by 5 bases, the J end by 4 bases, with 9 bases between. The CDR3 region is CASSIRVYNEQFF. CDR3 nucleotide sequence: TGTGCCAGCAGCATCCGGGTATACAATGAGCAGTTCTTC.

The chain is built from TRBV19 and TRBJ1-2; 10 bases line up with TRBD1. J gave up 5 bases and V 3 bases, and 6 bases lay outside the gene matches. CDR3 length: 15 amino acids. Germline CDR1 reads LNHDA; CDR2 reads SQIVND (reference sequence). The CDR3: CASSIPDRGRYGYTF. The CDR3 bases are TGTGCCAGTAGTATCCCGGACAGGGGGAGGTATGGCTACACCTTC.

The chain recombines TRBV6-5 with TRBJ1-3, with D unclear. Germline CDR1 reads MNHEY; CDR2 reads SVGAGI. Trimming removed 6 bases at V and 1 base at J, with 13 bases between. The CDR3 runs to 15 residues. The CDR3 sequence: CASSRYLGSGNTIYF. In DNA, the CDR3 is TGTGCCAGCAGCCGCTATCTAGGATCTGGAAACACCATATATTTT.

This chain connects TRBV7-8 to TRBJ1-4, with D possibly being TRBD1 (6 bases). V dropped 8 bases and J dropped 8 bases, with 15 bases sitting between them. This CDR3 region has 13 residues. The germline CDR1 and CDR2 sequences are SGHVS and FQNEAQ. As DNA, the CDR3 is TGTGCCAGCGGTGGGGGCATACTAGAAAAACTGTTTTTT. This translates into CASGGGILEKLFF. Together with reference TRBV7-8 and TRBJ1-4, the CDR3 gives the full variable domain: GAGVSQSPRYKVAKRGQDVALRCDPISGHVSLFWYQQALGQGPEFLTYFQNEAQLDKSGLPSDRFFAERPEGSVSTLKIQRTQQEDSAVYLCASGGGILEKLFFGSGTQLSVL.

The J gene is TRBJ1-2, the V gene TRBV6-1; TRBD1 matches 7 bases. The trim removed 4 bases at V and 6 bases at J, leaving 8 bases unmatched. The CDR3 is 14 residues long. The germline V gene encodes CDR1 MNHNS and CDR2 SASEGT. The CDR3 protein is CASSGPDRVDGYTF. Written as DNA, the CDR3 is TGTGCCAGCAGTGGACCTGACAGGGTGGATGGCTACACCTTC.

This chain's CDR3 is CASSSGTSGRIYEQYF. The CDR3 coding sequence is TGTGCCAGCAGCTCCGGGACTAGCGGGAGGATCTACGAGCAGTACTTC. The chain carries TRBV7-2 and TRBJ2-7, with 15 bases fitting TRBD2. Looked up from germline, CDR1 is SGHTA and CDR2 is FQGNSA. The CDR3 covers 16 residues. J lost 3 bases, V lost 4 bases, and 4 bases had no gene match. Using reference TRBV7-2 and TRBJ2-7 for the parts outside the CDR3, the full variable domain is GAGVSQSPSNKVTEKGKDVELRCDPISGHTALYWYRQSLGQGLEFLIYFQGNSAPDKSGLPSDRFSAERTGGSVSTLTIQRTQQEDSAVYLCASSSGTSGRIYEQYFGPGTRLTVT.

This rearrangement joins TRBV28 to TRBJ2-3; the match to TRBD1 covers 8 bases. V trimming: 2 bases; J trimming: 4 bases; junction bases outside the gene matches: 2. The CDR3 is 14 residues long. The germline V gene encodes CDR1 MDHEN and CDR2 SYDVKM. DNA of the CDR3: TGTGCCAGCAGTTTAGACAGGGGCGCAGATACGCAGTATTTT. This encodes CASSLDRGADTQYF.

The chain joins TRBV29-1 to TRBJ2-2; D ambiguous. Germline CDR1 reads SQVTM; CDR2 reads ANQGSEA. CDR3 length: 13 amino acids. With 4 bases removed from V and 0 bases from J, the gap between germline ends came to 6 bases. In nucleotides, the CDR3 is TGCAGCGTTGGACACGCGAACACCGGGGAGCTGTTTTTT. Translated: CSVGHANTGELFF.

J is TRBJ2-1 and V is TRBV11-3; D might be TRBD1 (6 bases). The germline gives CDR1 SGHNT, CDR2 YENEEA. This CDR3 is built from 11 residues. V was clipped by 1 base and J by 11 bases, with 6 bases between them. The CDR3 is CASSLGGQQFF. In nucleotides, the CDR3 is TGTGCCAGCAGCTTAGGGGGGCAGCAGTTCTTC.

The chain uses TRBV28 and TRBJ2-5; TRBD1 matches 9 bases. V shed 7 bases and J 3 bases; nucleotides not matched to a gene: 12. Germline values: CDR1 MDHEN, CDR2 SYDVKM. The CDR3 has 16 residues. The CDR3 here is CASTEKLGTGKETQYF. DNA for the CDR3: TGTGCCAGCACCGAAAAACTCGGGACAGGGAAAGAGACCCAGTACTTC.

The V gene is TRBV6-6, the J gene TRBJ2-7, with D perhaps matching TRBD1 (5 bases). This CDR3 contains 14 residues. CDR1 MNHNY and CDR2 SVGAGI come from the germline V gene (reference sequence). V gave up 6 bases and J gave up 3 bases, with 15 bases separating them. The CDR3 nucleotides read TGTGCCAGCAGCCCTACGACAGCGTTCTACGAGCAGTACTTC. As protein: CASSPTTAFYEQYF.